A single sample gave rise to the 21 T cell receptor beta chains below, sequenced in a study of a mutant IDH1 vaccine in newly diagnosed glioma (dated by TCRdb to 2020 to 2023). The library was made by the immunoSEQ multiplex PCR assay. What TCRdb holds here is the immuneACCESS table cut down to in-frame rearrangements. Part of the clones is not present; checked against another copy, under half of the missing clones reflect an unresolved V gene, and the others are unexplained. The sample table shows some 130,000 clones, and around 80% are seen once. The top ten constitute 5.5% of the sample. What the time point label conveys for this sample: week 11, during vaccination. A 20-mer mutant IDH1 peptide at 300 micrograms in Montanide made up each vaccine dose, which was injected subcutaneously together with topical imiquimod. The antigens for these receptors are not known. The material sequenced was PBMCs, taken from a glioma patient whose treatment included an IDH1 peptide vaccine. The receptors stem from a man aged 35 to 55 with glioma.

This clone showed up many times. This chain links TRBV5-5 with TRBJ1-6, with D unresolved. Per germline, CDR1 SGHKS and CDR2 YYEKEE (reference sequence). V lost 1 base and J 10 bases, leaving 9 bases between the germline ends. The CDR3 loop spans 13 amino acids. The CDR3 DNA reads TGTGCCAGCAGCTTGCTAGCTCAATCACCCCTCCACTTT. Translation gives CASSLLAQSPLHF.

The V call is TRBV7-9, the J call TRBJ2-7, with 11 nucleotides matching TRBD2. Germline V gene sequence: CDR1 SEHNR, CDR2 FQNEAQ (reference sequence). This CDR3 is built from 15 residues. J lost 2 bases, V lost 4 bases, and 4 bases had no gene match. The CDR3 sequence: CASSWTSGSTYEQYF. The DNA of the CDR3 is TGTGCCAGCAGCTGGACTAGCGGGTCCACCTACGAGCAGTACTTC.

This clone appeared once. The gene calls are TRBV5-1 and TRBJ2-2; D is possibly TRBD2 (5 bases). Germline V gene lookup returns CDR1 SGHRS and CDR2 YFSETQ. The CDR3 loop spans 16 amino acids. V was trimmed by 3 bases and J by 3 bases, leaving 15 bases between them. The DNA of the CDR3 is TGCGCCAGCAGCTCGACCGTCGGGATACACACCGGGGAGCTGTTTTTT. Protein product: CASSSTVGIHTGELFF.

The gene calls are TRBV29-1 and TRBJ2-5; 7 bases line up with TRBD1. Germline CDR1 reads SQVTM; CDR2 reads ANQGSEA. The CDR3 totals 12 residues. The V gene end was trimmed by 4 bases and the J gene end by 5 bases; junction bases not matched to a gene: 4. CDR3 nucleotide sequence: TGCAGCGTTGGGACAGGCCTGGAGACCCAGTACTTC. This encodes CSVGTGLETQYF.

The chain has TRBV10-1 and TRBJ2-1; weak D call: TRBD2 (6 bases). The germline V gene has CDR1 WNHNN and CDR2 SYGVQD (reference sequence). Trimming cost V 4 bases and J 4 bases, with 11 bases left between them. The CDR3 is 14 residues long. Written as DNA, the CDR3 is TGCGCCAGCAGTGGACTAGGGTCGTACAATGAGCAGTTCTTC. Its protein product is CASSGLGSYNEQFF.

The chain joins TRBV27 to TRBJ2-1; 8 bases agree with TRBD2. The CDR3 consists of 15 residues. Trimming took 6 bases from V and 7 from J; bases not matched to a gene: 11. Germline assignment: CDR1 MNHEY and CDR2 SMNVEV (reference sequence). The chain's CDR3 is CASSSMGRGGNEQFF. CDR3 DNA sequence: TGTGCCAGCAGCTCAATGGGCCGGGGGGGAAATGAGCAGTTCTTC.

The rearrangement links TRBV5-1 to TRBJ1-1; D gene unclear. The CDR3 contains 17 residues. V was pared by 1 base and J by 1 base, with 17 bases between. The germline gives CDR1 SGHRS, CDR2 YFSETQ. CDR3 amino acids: CASSLIRSQAKNTEAFF. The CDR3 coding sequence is TGCGCCAGCAGCTTGATTAGGAGCCAGGCCAAGAACACTGAAGCTTTCTTT.

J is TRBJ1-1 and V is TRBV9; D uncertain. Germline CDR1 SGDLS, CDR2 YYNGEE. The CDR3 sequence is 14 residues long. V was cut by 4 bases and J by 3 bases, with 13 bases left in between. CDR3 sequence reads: CASSPRWGDTEAFF. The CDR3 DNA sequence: TGTGCCAGCAGCCCCCGATGGGGTGACACTGAAGCTTTCTTT.

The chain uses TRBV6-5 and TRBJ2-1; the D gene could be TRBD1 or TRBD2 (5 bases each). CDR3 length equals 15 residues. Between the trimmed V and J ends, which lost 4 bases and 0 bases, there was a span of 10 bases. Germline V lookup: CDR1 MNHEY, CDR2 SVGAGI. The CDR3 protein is CASSWDVNSYNEQFF. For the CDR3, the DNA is TGTGCCAGCAGTTGGGACGTAAACTCCTACAATGAGCAGTTCTTC.

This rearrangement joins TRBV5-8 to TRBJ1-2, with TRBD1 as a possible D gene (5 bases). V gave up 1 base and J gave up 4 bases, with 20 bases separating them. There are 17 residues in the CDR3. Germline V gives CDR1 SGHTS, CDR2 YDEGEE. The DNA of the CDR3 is TGTGCCAGCAGCTTGAGGTGGCAGGGCCCAGAGCCCTATGGCTACACCTTC. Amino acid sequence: CASSLRWQGPEPYGYTF. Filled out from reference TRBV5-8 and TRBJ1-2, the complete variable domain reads EAGVTQSPTHLIKTRGQQATLRCSPISGHTSVYWYQQALGLGLQFLLWYDEGEERNRGNFPPRFSGRQFPNYSSELNVNALELEDSALYLCASSLRWQGPEPYGYTFGSGTRLTVV.

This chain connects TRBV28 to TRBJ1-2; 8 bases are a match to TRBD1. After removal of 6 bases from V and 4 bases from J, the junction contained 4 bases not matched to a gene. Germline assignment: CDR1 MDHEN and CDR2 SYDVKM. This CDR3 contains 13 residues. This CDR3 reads CASSRQGAYGYTF. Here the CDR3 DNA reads TGTGCCAGCAGCCGCCAGGGGGCCTATGGCTACACCTTC.

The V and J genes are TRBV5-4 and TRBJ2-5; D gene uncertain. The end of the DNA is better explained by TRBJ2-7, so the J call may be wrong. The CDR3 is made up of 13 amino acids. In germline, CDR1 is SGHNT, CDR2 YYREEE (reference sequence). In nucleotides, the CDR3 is TGTGCCAGCAGCATCGGACCATCCTACGAGCAGTACTTC. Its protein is CASSIGPSYEQYF.

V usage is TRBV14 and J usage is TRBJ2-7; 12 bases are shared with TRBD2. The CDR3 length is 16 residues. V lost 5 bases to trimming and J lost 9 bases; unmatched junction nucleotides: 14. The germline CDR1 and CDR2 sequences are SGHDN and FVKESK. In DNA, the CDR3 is TGTGCCAGCAGCGACGGACTAGCGGGGTTCCCCCCGGGGCAGTACTTC. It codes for CASSDGLAGFPPGQYF.

The CDR3 nucleotides are TGTGCCTGGAGTGTACTGGGAACTGGAAACACCATATATTTT. Translated: CAWSVLGTGNTIYF. J is TRBJ1-3 and V is TRBV30; D gene ambiguous. CDR1 GTSNPN and CDR2 SVGIG come from the germline V gene (reference sequence). V lost 0 bases and J lost 2, with 8 bases in between. The CDR3 contains 14 residues. Full variable domain (remainder filled in from reference TRBV30 and TRBJ1-3): SQTIHQWPATLVQPVGSPLSLECTVEGTSNPNLYWYRQAAGRGLQLLFYSVGIGQISSEVPQNLSASRPQDRQFILSSKKLLLSDSGFYLCAWSVLGTGNTIYFGEGSWLTVV.

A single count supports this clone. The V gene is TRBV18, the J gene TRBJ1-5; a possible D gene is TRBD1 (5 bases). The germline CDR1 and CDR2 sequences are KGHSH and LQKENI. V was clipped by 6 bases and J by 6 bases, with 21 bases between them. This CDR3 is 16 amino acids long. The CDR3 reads CASSPIGGGSSQPQHF. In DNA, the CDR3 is TGTGCCAGCTCTCCAATCGGGGGTGGCTCCAGTCAGCCCCAGCATTTT.

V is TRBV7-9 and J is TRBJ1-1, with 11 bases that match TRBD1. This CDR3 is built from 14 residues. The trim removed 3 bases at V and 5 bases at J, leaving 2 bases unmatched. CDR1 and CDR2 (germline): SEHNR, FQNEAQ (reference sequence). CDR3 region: CASSFGTGGTEAFF. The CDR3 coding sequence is TGTGCCAGCAGCTTCGGGACAGGGGGGACTGAAGCTTTCTTT.

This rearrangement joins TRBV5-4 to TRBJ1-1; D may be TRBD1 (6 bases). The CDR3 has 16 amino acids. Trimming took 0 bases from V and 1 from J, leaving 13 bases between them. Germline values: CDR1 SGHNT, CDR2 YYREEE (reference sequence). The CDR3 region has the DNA TGTGCCAGCAGCTTGGCGGCGGGGGCCAAGAACACTGAAGCTTTCTTT. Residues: CASSLAAGAKNTEAFF.

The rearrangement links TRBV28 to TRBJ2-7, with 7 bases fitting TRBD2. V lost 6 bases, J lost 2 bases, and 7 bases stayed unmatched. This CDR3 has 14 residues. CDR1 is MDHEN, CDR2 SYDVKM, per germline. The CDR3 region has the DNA TGTGCCAGCAGGCCCGGGACTACAACCTACGAGCAGTACTTC. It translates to CASRPGTTTYEQYF.

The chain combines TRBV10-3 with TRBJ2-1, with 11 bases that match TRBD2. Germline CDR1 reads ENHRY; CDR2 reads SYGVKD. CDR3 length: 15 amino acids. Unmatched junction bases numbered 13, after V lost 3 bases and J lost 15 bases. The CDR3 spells CAISESEVAGGQWFF. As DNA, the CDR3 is TGTGCCATCAGTGAAAGTGAGGTAGCGGGGGGGCAGTGGTTCTTC.

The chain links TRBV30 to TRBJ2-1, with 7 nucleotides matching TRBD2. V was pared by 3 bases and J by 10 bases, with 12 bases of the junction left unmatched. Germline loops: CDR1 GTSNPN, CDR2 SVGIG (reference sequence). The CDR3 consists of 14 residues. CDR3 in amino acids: CAWRLEGGPREQFF. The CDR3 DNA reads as TGTGCCTGGAGACTGGAGGGAGGGCCCAGAGAGCAGTTCTTC.

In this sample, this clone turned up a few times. Here the CDR3 DNA reads TGTGCCAGCAGCGCAGGGGGATCGGGTGACGAGCAGTACTTC. It is translated as CASSAGGSGDEQYF. V usage is TRBV13 and J usage is TRBJ2-7; 7 bases line up with TRBD1. Losses at the gene ends were 5 bases for V and 5 bases for J; bases not matched to a gene: 9. Germline V gene lookup returns CDR1 PRHDT and CDR2 FYEKMQ (reference sequence). This CDR3 has 14 amino acids. Full variable domain (rest looked up from reference TRBV13 and TRBJ2-7): AAGVIQSPRHLIKEKRETATLKCYPIPRHDTVYWYQQGPGQDPQFLISFYEKMQSDKGSIPDRFSAQQFSDYHSELNMSSLELGDSALYFCASSAGGSGDEQYFGPGTRLTVT.